The 10 T cell receptor beta chains below come from one sample, sequenced in a study of shared T cell receptors in the human thymus. Generated by immunoSEQ multiplex PCR, the TCRdb table keeps only in-frame clones and is missing some. The profile covers almost 550,000 clones, with approximately 80% appearing a single time and about 0.012% taken by the ten largest. These data also formed part of another study, on human thymus T cells.

The sample taken for sequencing was thymocytes. All receptors come from a boy under two years old with a congenital heart defect.

V and J are TRBV11-2 and TRBJ2-3, with unresolved D. The CDR3 covers 15 residues. Germline V CDR1 and CDR2: SGHAT, FQNNGV. The V gene lost 5 bases and the J gene lost 0 bases, with 12 bases spanning the gap. CDR3 loop: CASSPRHRSTDTQYF. The CDR3 nucleotides read TGTGCCAGCAGCCCAAGACACCGTAGCACAGATACGCAGTATTTT. The full variable domain, with the rest looked up from reference TRBV11-2 and TRBJ2-3, is EAGVAQSPRYKIIEKRQSVAFWCNPISGHATLYWYQQILGQGPKLLIQFQNNGVVDDSQLPKDRFSAERLKGVDSTLKIQPAKLEDSAVYLCASSPRHRSTDTQYFGPGTRLTVL.

The chain uses TRBV19 and TRBJ2-7, with 14 bases that match TRBD2. The length of the CDR3 is 16 residues. V dropped 5 bases and J dropped 5; count of bases not matched to a gene: 8. Germline V gene lookup returns CDR1 LNHDA and CDR2 SQIVND (reference sequence). As DNA, the CDR3 is TGTGCCAGTAGTCCAAGACTAGCGGGAGGGCCCCACGAGCAGTACTTC. Translated: CASSPRLAGGPHEQYF.

This clone appeared a single time. This chain links TRBV19 with TRBJ2-1; 10 nucleotides align to TRBD2. This CDR3 is built from 11 residues. Germline V gene sequence: CDR1 LNHDA, CDR2 SQIVND (reference sequence). The CDR3 DNA reads TGTACTAGCGGGGTGGGGGGCGAGCAGTTCTTC. It specifies CTSGVGGEQFF.

This sequence joins TRBV7-9 and TRBJ2-1; 7 positions match TRBD1. The CDR3 has 15 residues. Germline assignment: CDR1 SEHNR and CDR2 FQNEAQ (reference sequence). Germline trimming cut 3 bases from V and 3 bases from J; bases unmatched to any gene: 5. The CDR3, as DNA: TGTGCCAGCAGCTTTTCCCGGGACAGCTACAATGAGCAGTTCTTC. It specifies CASSFSRDSYNEQFF.

This sequence joins TRBV13 and TRBJ1-2; no definite D call. V gave up 5 bases and J gave up 7 bases, with 8 bases separating them. Germline CDR1 is PRHDT and CDR2 is FYEKMQ (reference sequence). The CDR3 has 11 amino acids. The CDR3 sequence is CASSPGTGYTF. The CDR3 nucleotides read TGTGCCAGCAGCCCCGGTACTGGCTACACCTTC.

This clone has just one count. V usage is TRBV29-1 and J usage is TRBJ2-1; 8 bases map to TRBD1. Germline assignment: CDR1 SQVTM and CDR2 ANQGSEA. The CDR3 is 18 amino acids. V was clipped by 3 bases and J by 0 bases; unmatched bases: 13. The CDR3 is CSVDTWQGAPDSYNEQFF. In DNA, the CDR3 is TGCAGCGTTGACACGTGGCAGGGGGCCCCCGACTCCTACAATGAGCAGTTCTTC.

This chain's CDR3 is CASSLPTGLLNTEAFF. CDR3 coding DNA: TGTGCCAGCAGCTTGCCCACTGGGCTTTTGAACACTGAAGCTTTCTTT. The chain recombines TRBV5-8 with TRBJ1-1, with D unclear. Germline CDR1 and CDR2: SGHTS and YDEGEE. The CDR3 covers 16 residues. The V end was cut by 1 base, the J end by 0 bases, with 13 bases between.

V and J are TRBV15 and TRBJ2-3, with 8 bases that match TRBD1. The CDR3 length is 15 residues. Looked up from germline, CDR1 is LNHNV and CDR2 is YYDKDF (reference sequence). V lost 1 base, J lost 8 bases, and 8 bases stayed unmatched. CDR3 DNA sequence: TGTGCCACCAGCAGAGCCGGGGCAGGGGGCGGTACGCAGTATTTT. Amino acids: CATSRAGAGGGTQYF.

The chain has TRBV4-3 and TRBJ1-4; 7 bases agree with TRBD1. Trimming removed 0 bases from V and 0 bases from J; junction bases left unmatched: 7. The CDR3 extends over 18 amino acids. The germline CDR1 and CDR2 sequences are LGHNA and YSLEER. The CDR3 is CASSQEGDRRSTNEKLFF. The CDR3 DNA is TGCGCCAGCAGCCAAGAGGGGGACAGACGCTCAACTAATGAAAAACTGTTTTTT.

The rearrangement links TRBV7-9 to TRBJ1-1; possible D gene TRBD1, 5 bases. The germline CDR1 and CDR2 sequences are SEHNR and FQNEAQ (reference sequence). V was pared by 6 bases and J by 1 base, with 9 bases between. There are 13 residues in the CDR3. The CDR3 reads CASSHDRNTEAFF. CDR3 DNA: TGTGCCAGCAGTCATGACAGGAACACTGAAGCTTTCTTT.